Listed here are 16 T cell receptor beta chains from one sample, sequenced in a study of T cell responses to AZD1222 COVID-19 vaccine. Data came from immunoSEQ multiplex PCR; TCRdb stores just in-frame clones and leaves some out. The sample records 50,000 to 70,000 clones, 75% to 90% being singletons. The specimen comprised peripheral blood, sampled 28 days after the second AZD1222 dose. These receptors were collected from an adult who received the AZD1222 COVID-19 vaccine.

The chain employs TRBV3-1 (or the pseudogene TRBV3-2) and TRBJ2-2; unclear D gene. V was clipped by 1 base and J by 2 bases, with 5 bases between them. Germline assignment: CDR1 LGHDT and CDR2 YNNKEL (reference sequence). The CDR3 runs to 14 residues. This chain's CDR3 is CASSQGGNTGELFF. In DNA form, the CDR3 reads TGTGCCAGCAGCCAAGGCGGAAACACCGGGGAGCTGTTTTTT.

This CDR3 is CASSDRENEQYF. The CDR3 region has the DNA TGTGCCAGCAGTGACAGGGAAAACGAGCAGTACTTC. The rearrangement uses TRBV28 and TRBJ2-7; 7 nucleotides match TRBD1. V trimming: 5 bases; J trimming: 5 bases; junction bases outside the gene matches: 3. The CDR3 spans 12 residues. Germline values: CDR1 MDHEN, CDR2 SYDVKM.

The chain couples TRBV7-3 to TRBJ2-1, with 11 bases aligning to TRBD2. Germline CDR1 reads SGHTA; CDR2 reads FQGTGA. Trimming cost V 5 bases and J 8 bases; bases outside gene matches: 11. This CDR3 comprises 16 residues. DNA of the CDR3: TGTGCCAGCAGCCCTAAACTAGCGGGAGCTGGCGATGAGCAGTTCTTC. Amino acid sequence: CASSPKLAGAGDEQFF.

The chain's CDR3 is CASSQEGDRAPYNSPLHF. The CDR3 DNA is TGCGCCAGCAGCCAAGAGGGCGACAGGGCCCCTTATAATTCACCCCTCCACTTT. This chain links TRBV4-3 with TRBJ1-6; 7 nucleotides match TRBD1. CDR1 is LGHNA and CDR2 is YSLEER in the germline V gene. CDR3 size: 18 residues. Trimming cost V 0 bases and J 4 bases; bases outside gene matches: 9.

The chain links TRBV7-6 to TRBJ1-6, with 9 nucleotides matching TRBD1. The CDR3 is made up of 16 amino acids. Trimming at V came to 4 bases and at J to 10 bases, leaving 11 bases not matched to a gene. From germline, CDR1 is SGHVS and CDR2 FNYEAQ. The CDR3 reads CASSSSPGQGGSPLHF. CDR3 nucleotides: TGTGCCAGCAGCTCATCGCCGGGACAGGGCGGCTCACCCCTCCACTTT.

The chain joins TRBV3-1 (or the pseudogene TRBV3-2) to TRBJ1-5; D ambiguous. Trimming stripped 0 bases from V and 6 bases from J, with 12 bases between. CDR1 is LGHDT and CDR2 is YNNKEL in the germline V gene (reference sequence). CDR3 length equals 15 residues. The CDR3 region is CASSQDPRVGQPQHF. CDR3 sequence (DNA): TGTGCCAGCAGCCAAGATCCACGGGTCGGTCAGCCCCAGCATTTT.

Written as DNA, the CDR3 is TGTGCCTGGAGTGTACTCTTACAGGGGGATTCACCCCTCCACTTT. Its translation: CAWSVLLQGDSPLHF. The gene calls are TRBV30 and TRBJ1-6; 8 nucleotides match TRBD1. This CDR3 region has 15 residues. CDR1 and CDR2 from the germline V gene are GTSNPN and SVGIG (reference sequence). V was pared by 0 bases and J by 8 bases, with 6 bases of the junction left unmatched.

V usage is TRBV18 and J usage is TRBJ2-7; no definite D call. The CDR3 loop spans 13 amino acids. V lost 3 bases to trimming and J lost 0 bases, with 6 bases between them. The germline V gene encodes CDR1 KGHSH and CDR2 LQKENI. CDR3: CASSPKSSYEQYF. CDR3 in DNA: TGTGCCAGCTCACCCAAAAGCTCCTACGAGCAGTACTTC.

To note about this clone: A read error may account for a junction end that differs from germline. The V and J genes are TRBV4-1 and TRBJ1-6; D possibly corresponds to TRBD1 (5 bases). Germline values: CDR1 MGHRA, CDR2 YSYEKL. CDR3 size: 15 residues. CDR3 sequence: CASNQLEGVRSPLHF. Here the CDR3 DNA reads TGCGCCAGCAACCAATTGGAAGGGGTTCGGTCACCCCTCCACTTT.

DNA for the CDR3: TGTGCCAGCAGCACGGGACTTTTCACAGATACGCAGTATTTT. Protein product: CASSTGLFTDTQYF. The rearrangement joins TRBV2 to TRBJ2-3, with a possible D match to TRBD2 (6 bases). Trimming took 6 bases from V and 2 from J, leaving 12 bases between them. The CDR3 spans 14 residues. Germline V gene data show CDR1 as SNHLY and CDR2 as FYNNEI.

The rearrangement links TRBV2 to TRBJ2-6; D possibly uses TRBD1 or TRBD2 (5 bases each). The CDR3 covers 16 residues. The germline CDR1 and CDR2 sequences are SNHLY and FYNNEI. V gave up 3 bases and J gave up 0 bases, with 9 bases separating them. The DNA for the CDR3 is TGTGCCAGCAGTGATATGGGGACCTCTGGGGCCAACGTCCTGACTTTC. Amino acids: CASSDMGTSGANVLTF.

V usage is TRBV10-3 and J usage is TRBJ1-1; D remains unclear. Trimming removed 0 bases from V and 3 bases from J, with 8 bases in between. Germline CDR1 is ENHRY and CDR2 is SYGVKD. This CDR3 has 14 amino acids. This chain's CDR3 is CAISESSEYTEAFF. For the CDR3, the DNA is TGTGCCATCAGTGAGTCGTCAGAATACACTGAAGCTTTCTTT.

V and J are TRBV5-6 and TRBJ1-2, with D possibly TRBD1 on 6 matching bases. Germline lookup yields CDR1 SGHDT and CDR2 YYEEEE. Trimming left V 4 bases short and J 2 bases short, with 12 bases between. The CDR3 is 14 residues long. The CDR3 loop reads CASSLVQGNYGYTF. The CDR3 region has the DNA TGTGCCAGCAGCCTTGTACAGGGCAACTATGGCTACACCTTC.

The rearrangement links TRBV10-3 to TRBJ1-2; a possible D gene is TRBD1 (5 bases). Looked up from germline, CDR1 is ENHRY and CDR2 is SYGVKD. V was clipped by 3 bases and J by 7 bases, with 24 bases between them. This CDR3 contains 17 residues. The CDR3 DNA reads TGTGCCATCAGTGATTTTACCTCAGCGGACCCGGGGGGTGGCTACACCTTC. It translates to CAISDFTSADPGGGYTF.

This sequence joins TRBV21-1 and TRBJ2-7; the table names TRBD2, a call not compared with the DNA. TRBV21-1 has pseudogene status. The CDR3 covers 14 residues. The CDR3 protein is CASSKEAGGSEQYF. In DNA, the CDR3 is TGTGCCAGCAGCAAAGAAGCGGGAGGTTCCGAGCAGTACTTC.

V gene TRBV3-1 (or the pseudogene TRBV3-2) combines with J gene TRBJ2-2; D is undetermined. Trimming took 2 bases from V and 4 from J, leaving 5 bases between them. From germline, CDR1 is LGHDT and CDR2 YNNKEL (reference sequence). This CDR3 is built from 13 residues. The chain's CDR3 is CASSQPSTGELFF. CDR3 DNA sequence: TGTGCCAGCAGCCAACCTAGCACCGGGGAGCTGTTTTTT.